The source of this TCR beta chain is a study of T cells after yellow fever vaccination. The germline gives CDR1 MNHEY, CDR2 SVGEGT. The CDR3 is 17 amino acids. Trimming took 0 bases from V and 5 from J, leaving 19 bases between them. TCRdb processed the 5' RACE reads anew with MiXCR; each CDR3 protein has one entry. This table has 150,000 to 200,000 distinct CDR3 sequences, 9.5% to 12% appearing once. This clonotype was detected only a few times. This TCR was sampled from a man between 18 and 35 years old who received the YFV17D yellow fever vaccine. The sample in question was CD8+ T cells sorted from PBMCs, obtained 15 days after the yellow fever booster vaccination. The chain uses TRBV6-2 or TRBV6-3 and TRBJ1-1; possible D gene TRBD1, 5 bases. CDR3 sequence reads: CASSYSRSTGYLTEAFF. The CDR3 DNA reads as TGTGCCAGCAGTTACTCGAGGTCAACAGGTTACTTAACTGAAGCTTTCTTT.